These T cell receptor beta chains were read from a single sample in a study of CD8 T cells in ankylosing spondylitis. TCRdb independently ran MiXCR on the 5' RACE reads; one entry per CDR3 protein. Of 470,000 or so distinct CDR3 sequences in the sample, roughly a quarter were seen once. The sequenced sample was blood, either unsorted or a sorted T cell fraction (not recorded which). These receptors originate from a male donor with ankylosing spondylitis. The CDR3 runs from the conserved cysteine through the conserved F or W. D genes are given only for firm matches. Expanded clones get a size class; other rows say once, few or many, or leave the size out.

j_call,clone_size,d_call,v_call,cdr3_aa,cdr3_nt
TRBJ1-5,few,NA,TRBV12-3/TRBV12-4,CASSLGTGYQPQHF,TGTGCCAGCAGTTTAGGCACAGGGTATCAGCCCCAGCATTTT
TRBJ2-7,many,TRBD1,TRBV12-3/TRBV12-4,CASSLDRESYEQYF,TGTGCCAGCTCCCTGGACAGGGAAAGCTACGAGCAGTACTTC
TRBJ2-7,NA,TRBD2,TRBV12-3/TRBV12-4,CASSAPGLEYYEQYF,TGTGCCAGCAGTGCCCCGGGACTAGAATACTACGAGCAGTACTTC
TRBJ2-1,NA,NA,TRBV12-3/TRBV12-4,CASSSGLHNEQFF,TGTGCCAGCAGTTCGGGACTCCACAATGAGCAGTTCTTC
TRBJ2-1,few,TRBD2,TRBV11-2,CASSLSSGRGESSYNEQFF,TGTGCCAGCAGCTTATCCAGCGGGAGGGGGGAAAGCTCCTACAATGAGCAGTTCTTC
TRBJ2-7,NA,NA,TRBV5-5,CASSLQLNSYEQYF,TGTGCCAGCAGCCTACAGCTGAATTCCTACGAGCAGTACTTC
TRBJ1-4,few,NA,TRBV11-2,CASSLPNREKLFF,TGTGCCAGCAGCTTACCGAACCGTGAAAAACTGTTTTTT
TRBJ1-2,few,TRBD1,TRBV6-1,CASSPQDRGIGYTF,TGTGCCAGCAGTCCCCAGGACAGGGGCATTGGCTACACCTTC
TRBJ2-3,NA,NA,TRBV5-1,CASSQGMSTDTQYF,TGCGCCAGCAGCCAAGGGATGAGCACAGATACGCAGTATTTT
TRBJ1-5,NA,NA,TRBV4-1,CASSLGVGEPQHF,TGCGCCAGCAGCCTGGGAGTTGGGGAGCCCCAGCATTTT
TRBJ1-2,few,NA,TRBV4-1,CASSYRGIDYGYTF,TGCGCCAGCAGCTACCGGGGAATCGACTATGGCTACACCTTC
TRBJ1-1,NA,NA,TRBV12-3/TRBV12-4,CASSLSFDGAEAFF,TGTGCCAGCAGTTTAAGTTTTGATGGGGCTGAAGCTTTCTTT
TRBJ1-5,few,NA,TRBV12-3/TRBV12-4,CASSSNRNQPQHF,TGTGCCAGCAGCTCTAACCGGAATCAGCCCCAGCATTTT
TRBJ2-5,NA,NA,TRBV5-1,CASSLKVQQETQYF,TGCGCCAGCAGCTTGAAGGTCCAGCAAGAGACCCAGTACTTC
TRBJ2-4,NA,TRBD1,TRBV3-1,CASSQEVRGNIQYF,TGTGCCAGCAGCCAAGAAGTCAGGGGGAACATTCAGTACTTC
TRBJ2-1,NA,TRBD1,TRBV24-1,CATSDGTASSYNEQFF,TGTGCCACCAGCGACGGGACAGCAAGCTCCTACAATGAGCAGTTCTTC